The 18 T cell receptor beta chains reported below all come from one sample, sequenced in a study of T cells in Graves' hyperthyroidism and ophthalmopathy. Authors of the study amplified TCR beta CDR3 regions from RNA transcripts. In the first-round RT-PCR of the TCR CDR3, the HTBI primer set was used. TCRdb passed the multiplex PCR reads through MiXCR, listing each CDR3 protein once. The table lists hundreds of thousands of distinct CDR3 sequences, 45% of them singletons. Sequencing input: peripheral blood or thyroid tissue (not recorded which). All receptors come from an adult man with Graves' disease, either hyperthyroidism or ophthalmopathy (not recorded which).

This clonotype was counted at least ten times. V and J are TRBV10-2 and TRBJ1-1; 7 bases align to TRBD1. This CDR3 has 15 residues. V was clipped by 6 bases and J by 3 bases; unmatched bases: 10. Germline V gene data show CDR1 as WSHSY and CDR2 as SAAADI. CDR3 sequence reads: CASRSGTAMYTEAFF. The CDR3 bases are TGCGCCAGCAGGAGCGGGACAGCGATGTACACTGAAGCTTTCTTT.

In its sample, this clonotype was seen many times. The chain employs TRBV9 and TRBJ2-7; D is unresolved. Trimming took 5 bases from V and 2 from J, leaving 14 bases between them. The CDR3 length is 14 residues. Per germline, CDR1 SGDLS and CDR2 YYNGEE. The CDR3 loop reads CASSPTTSAYEQYF. CDR3 bases: TGTGCCAGCAGTCCGACAACGAGCGCCTACGAGCAGTACTTC. The entire variable domain, with the rest obtained from reference TRBV9 and TRBJ2-7, is as follows: DSGVTQTPKHLITATGQRVTLRCSPRSGDLSVYWYQQSLDQGLQFLIQYYNGEERAKGNILERFSAQQFPDLHSELNLSSLELGDSALYFCASSPTTSAYEQYFGPGTRLTVT.

This clonotype occurred many times. The chain couples TRBV7-9 to TRBJ1-6, with no clear D. The V and J ends lost 4 bases and 8 bases respectively, with 12 bases between them. The CDR3 is 14 amino acids. Germline CDR1 is SEHNR and CDR2 is FQNEAQ (reference sequence). The CDR3 DNA reads as TGTGCCAGCAGCTCCTCTCCGACGGATTCACCCCTCCACTTT. Its translation: CASSSSPTDSPLHF. The full variable domain, completed using reference TRBV7-9 and TRBJ1-6, is DTGVSQNPRHKITKRGQNVTFRCDPISEHNRLYWYRQTLGQGPEFLTYFQNEAQLEKSRLLSDRFSAERPKGSFSTLEIQRTEQGDSAMYLCASSSSPTDSPLHFGNGTRLTVT.

CDR3 residues: CASSLGGVDVVQYF. The CDR3 bases are TGTGCCAGCAGCTTAGGTGGGGTCGACGTAGTGCAGTACTTC. The chain combines TRBV7-8 with TRBJ2-7; D is unclear. V lost 1 base and J lost 9, with 16 bases in between. CDR1 is SGHVS, CDR2 FQNEAQ, per germline. The CDR3 is 14 amino acids.

The genes are TRBV7-8 and TRBJ2-7; no firm D call. Germline loops: CDR1 SGHVS, CDR2 FQNEAQ. This CDR3 comprises 12 residues. The ends were cut back, 2 bases at V and 5 bases at J, with 7 bases in the middle. The CDR3 nucleotides are TGTGCCAGCAGCTTAAGGTGGGACGAGCAGTACTTC. Amino acid sequence: CASSLRWDEQYF.

The chain links TRBV6-1 to TRBJ1-1, with D unclear. V dropped 0 bases and J dropped 5 bases, with 7 bases sitting between them. This CDR3 contains 13 residues. Germline V lookup: CDR1 MNHNS, CDR2 SASEGT. CDR3 residues: CASSEAAGTEAFF. Written as DNA, the CDR3 is TGTGCCAGCAGTGAAGCTGCGGGGACTGAAGCTTTCTTT.

The chain joins TRBV10-3 to TRBJ2-7; 7 nucleotides agree with TRBD1. V trimming: 0 bases; J trimming: 6 bases; junction bases outside the gene matches: 5. This CDR3 spans 14 amino acids. The V gene's germline CDR1 is ENHRY and CDR2 SYGVKD. CDR3: CAISESKRGREQYF. The CDR3 coding sequence is TGTGCCATCAGTGAGTCGAAGAGGGGGCGCGAGCAGTACTTC.

This clonotype appeared many times. The chain couples TRBV10-2 to TRBJ1-1; maybe TRBD1 (5 bases). Per germline, CDR1 WSHSY and CDR2 SAAADI. The CDR3 sequence is 14 residues long. V lost 2 bases to trimming and J lost 1 base, with 8 bases between them. Here the CDR3 reads CASSEPGSNTEAFF. The CDR3 nucleotides read TGCGCCAGCAGTGAGCCAGGGTCGAACACTGAAGCTTTCTTT.

V usage is TRBV29-1 and J usage is TRBJ1-6, with 8 nucleotides matching TRBD1. The ends lost 4 bases at V and 8 bases at J; junction bases unmatched: 13. The length of the CDR3 is 16 residues. Germline V lookup: CDR1 SQVTM, CDR2 ANQGSEA. The DNA for the CDR3 is TGCAGCGTTGTTGTGGGCAGGGGGCGCCGGGATTCACCCCTCCACTTT. Protein: CSVVVGRGRRDSPLHF.

The chain joins TRBV5-5 to TRBJ1-1; D gene ambiguous. V gave up 3 bases and J gave up 6 bases, with 6 bases separating them. Germline V lookup: CDR1 SGHKS, CDR2 YYEKEE (reference sequence). This CDR3 has 11 residues. CDR3 sequence (DNA): TGTGCCAGCAGCTCCCTTTCTGAAGCTTTCTTT. The encoded protein is CASSSLSEAFF.

This clonotype turned up a few times. This sequence joins TRBV10-3 and TRBJ2-7, with D tentatively TRBD1 (5 bases). Germline loops: CDR1 ENHRY, CDR2 SYGVKD. Between the trimmed V and J ends, which lost 2 bases and 4 bases, there was a span of 9 bases. The CDR3 has 13 amino acids. In DNA form, the CDR3 reads TGTGCCATCAGTGAGCCGACAGTTTACGAGCAGTACTTC. As protein: CAISEPTVYEQYF.

On this clonotype itself: This may arise from a read error, as a much more abundant clone is one base away. The rearrangement joins TRBV12-3 or TRBV12-4 to TRBJ2-2, with D uncertain. The CDR3 is 12 amino acids. Trimming pared 7 bases from V and 4 bases from J, leaving 7 bases between. The DNA for the CDR3 is TGTGCCAGCACAGTCGTCACCGGGGAGCTGTTTTTT. This gives the protein CASTVVTGELFF.

The rearrangement uses TRBV9 and TRBJ2-5, with D maybe TRBD1 (5 bases). With 9 bases removed from V and 1 base from J, the gap between germline ends came to 19 bases. The CDR3 consists of 15 residues. Germline V gene lookup returns CDR1 SGDLS and CDR2 YYNGEE. CDR3 DNA sequence: TGTGCCATCAGTGAGTCAGGGCGCTCCCAAGAGACCCAGTACTTC. Amino acids: CAISESGRSQETQYF.

The chain links TRBV25-1 to TRBJ1-4; D gene uncertain. CDR3 length: 14 amino acids. Per the germline V gene, CDR1 is MGHDK and CDR2 is SYGVNS. V lost 5 bases and J lost 11, with 18 bases in between. CDR3: CASSLWTSPEKLFF. In nucleotides, the CDR3 is TGTGCCAGCAGTTTATGGACGTCACCGGAGAAACTGTTTTTT. Full variable domain (missing parts from reference TRBV25-1 and TRBJ1-4): EADIYQTPRYLVIGTGKKITLECSQTMGHDKMYWYQQDPGMELHLIHYSYGVNSTEKGDLSSESTVSRIRTEHFPLTLESARPSHTSQYLCASSLWTSPEKLFFGSGTQLSVL.

This clonotype showed up many times. This chain joins TRBV29-1 and TRBJ1-5, with 10 bases identical to TRBD1. Germline V gene lookup returns CDR1 SQVTM and CDR2 ANQGSEA. CDR3 length: 13 amino acids. Here the CDR3 DNA reads TGCATCGTGGGACAGGGGAGAGATCGGCCCCAGCATTTT. Its protein product is CIVGQGRDRPQHF.

The chain joins TRBV24-1 to TRBJ1-1; D is undetermined. This CDR3 spans 10 amino acids. In germline, CDR1 is KGHDR, CDR2 SFDVKD. Here the CDR3 DNA reads TGTGCTAGGGCGGGCACTGAAGCTTTCTTT. It specifies CARAGTEAFF.

This clonotype was detected once. This rearrangement joins TRBV6-2 or TRBV6-3 to TRBJ1-5, with D unclear. V was pared by 6 bases and J by 3 bases, with 18 bases between. Germline-derived CDR1 and CDR2 are MNHEY and SVGEGT. The CDR3 runs to 16 residues. CDR3 sequence (DNA): TGTGCCAGCAGCGGACTACCCCGGACCTACAATCAGCCCCAGCATTTT. Protein: CASSGLPRTYNQPQHF.

Worth noting for this clonotype: This may arise from a read error, as a much more abundant clone is one base away. Written as DNA, the CDR3 is TGTGCCAGCAGGGGAGGGGACAACTACGAGCAGTACTTC. Its protein product is CASRGGDNYEQYF. V gene TRBV12-3 or TRBV12-4 combines with J gene TRBJ2-7; TRBD2 is a possible D gene (7 bases). CDR3 length: 13 residues. V lost 6 bases and J 3 bases, leaving 12 bases between the germline ends.